This T cell receptor beta chain was found in a study of human T cells and chemical hapten exposure. TCRdb re-analysed the RACE reads in MiXCR, keeping a single row per CDR3 protein. The table includes tens of thousands of distinct CDR3 sequences, around 8.8% detected once. The sample's time point: patch test 2, 6 weeks after DPC sensitization. Treatment meaning: therapeutic diphenylcyclopropenone sensitization with weekly scalp DPC. This clonotype was found many times. This CDR3 has 17 residues. The germline V gene has CDR1 MNHEY and CDR2 SVGAGI. V dropped 0 bases and J dropped 1; count of bases not matched to a gene: 6.

This TCR was sampled from a woman aged 45 to 65 with alopecia areata. Some clones in this sample may be carry-over from other donors' samples. Specimen: whole blood, collected in connection with sensitization to the hapten diphenylcyclopropenone (DPC). The chain combines TRBV6-5 with TRBJ1-2, with TRBD1 matching over 9 bases. The CDR3, as DNA: TGTGCCAGCAGTTACTCGAAGTGGACAGGGGTTAACTATGGCTACACCTTC. It translates to CASSYSKWTGVNYGYTF.